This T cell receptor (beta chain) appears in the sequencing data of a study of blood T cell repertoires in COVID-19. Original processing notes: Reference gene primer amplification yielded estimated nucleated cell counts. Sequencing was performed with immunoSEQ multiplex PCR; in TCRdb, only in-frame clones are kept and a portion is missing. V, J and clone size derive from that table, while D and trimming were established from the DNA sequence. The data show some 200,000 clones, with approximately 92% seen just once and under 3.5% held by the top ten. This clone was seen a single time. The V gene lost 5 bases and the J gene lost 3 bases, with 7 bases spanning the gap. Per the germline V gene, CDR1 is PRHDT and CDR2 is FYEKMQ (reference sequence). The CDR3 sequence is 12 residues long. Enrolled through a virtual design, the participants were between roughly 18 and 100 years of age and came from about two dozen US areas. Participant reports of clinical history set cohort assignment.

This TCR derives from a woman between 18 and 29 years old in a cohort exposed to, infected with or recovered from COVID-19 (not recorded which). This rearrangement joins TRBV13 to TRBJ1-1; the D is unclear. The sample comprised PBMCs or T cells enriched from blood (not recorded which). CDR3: CASSLQDTEAFF. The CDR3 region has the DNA TGTGCCAGCAGCCTCCAGGACACTGAAGCTTTCTTT.